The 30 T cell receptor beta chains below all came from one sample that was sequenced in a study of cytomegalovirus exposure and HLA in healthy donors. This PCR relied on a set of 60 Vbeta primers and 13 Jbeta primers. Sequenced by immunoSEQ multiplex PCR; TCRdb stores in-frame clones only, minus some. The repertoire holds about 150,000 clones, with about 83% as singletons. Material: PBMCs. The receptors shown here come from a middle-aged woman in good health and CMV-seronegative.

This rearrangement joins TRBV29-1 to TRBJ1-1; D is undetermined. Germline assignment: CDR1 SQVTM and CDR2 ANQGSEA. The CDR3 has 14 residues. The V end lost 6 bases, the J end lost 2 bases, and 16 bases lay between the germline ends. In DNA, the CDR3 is TGCAGCGTCACATCGACGGGATTTAACACTGAAGCTTTCTTT. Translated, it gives CSVTSTGFNTEAFF.

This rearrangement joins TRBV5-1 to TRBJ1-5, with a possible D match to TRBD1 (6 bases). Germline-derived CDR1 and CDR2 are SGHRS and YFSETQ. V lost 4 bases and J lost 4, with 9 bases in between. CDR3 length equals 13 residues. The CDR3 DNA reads TGCGCCAGCAGCCAGGACAGTAATCAGCCCCAGCATTTT. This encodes CASSQDSNQPQHF.

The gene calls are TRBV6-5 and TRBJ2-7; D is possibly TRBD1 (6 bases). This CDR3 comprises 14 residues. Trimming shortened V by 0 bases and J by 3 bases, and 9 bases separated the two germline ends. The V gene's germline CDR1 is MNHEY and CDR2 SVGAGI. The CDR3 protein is CASSYSQGVYEQYF. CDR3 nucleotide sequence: TGTGCCAGCAGTTACTCACAGGGAGTCTACGAGCAGTACTTC.

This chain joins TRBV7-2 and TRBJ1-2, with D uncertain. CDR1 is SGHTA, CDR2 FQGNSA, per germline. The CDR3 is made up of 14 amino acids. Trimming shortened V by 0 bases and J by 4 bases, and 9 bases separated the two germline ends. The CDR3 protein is CASSLAGLFYGYTF. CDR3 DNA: TGTGCCAGCAGCTTAGCAGGACTCTTCTATGGCTACACCTTC.

CDR3 protein: CASSSPQGAAGGYTF. For the CDR3, the DNA is TGTGCCAGTAGTTCACCACAGGGGGCAGCTGGTGGCTACACCTTC. The chain combines TRBV19 with TRBJ1-2; 9 bases line up with TRBD1. CDR1 is LNHDA, CDR2 SQIVND, per germline (reference sequence). V lost 5 bases to trimming and J lost 7 bases; unmatched junction nucleotides: 11. The CDR3 is made up of 15 amino acids.

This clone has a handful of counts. The DNA for the CDR3 is TGTGCCAGCAGCCTAGTGGGGCTGCCCCAGCATTTT. Translation gives CASSLVGLPQHF. The V gene is TRBV7-2, the J gene TRBJ1-5; a possible D gene is TRBD1 (5 bases). This CDR3 has 12 residues. Per the germline V gene, CDR1 is SGHTA and CDR2 is FQGNSA. V was shortened by 5 bases and J by 9 bases, with 11 bases between the two germline ends. Combining the CDR3 with reference TRBV7-2 and TRBJ1-5 gives the whole variable domain GAGVSQSPSNKVTEKGKDVELRCDPISGHTALYWYRQSLGQGLEFLIYFQGNSAPDKSGLPSDRFSAERTGGSVSTLTIQRTQQEDSAVYLCASSLVGLPQHFGDGTRLSIL.

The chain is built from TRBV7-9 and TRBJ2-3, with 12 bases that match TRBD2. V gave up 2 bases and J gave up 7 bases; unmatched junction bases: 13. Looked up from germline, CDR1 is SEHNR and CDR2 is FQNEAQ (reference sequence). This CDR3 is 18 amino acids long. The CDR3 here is CASSLTPLLAGGVNTQYF. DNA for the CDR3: TGTGCCAGCAGCTTAACCCCGTTACTAGCGGGAGGTGTGAATACGCAGTATTTT.

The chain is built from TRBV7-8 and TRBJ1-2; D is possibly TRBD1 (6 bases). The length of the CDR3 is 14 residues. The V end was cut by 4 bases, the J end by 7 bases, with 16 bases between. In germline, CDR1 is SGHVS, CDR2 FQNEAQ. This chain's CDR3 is CASSSPGDRGGYTF. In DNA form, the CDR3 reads TGTGCCAGCAGCTCTCCAGGGGATAGGGGTGGCTACACCTTC.

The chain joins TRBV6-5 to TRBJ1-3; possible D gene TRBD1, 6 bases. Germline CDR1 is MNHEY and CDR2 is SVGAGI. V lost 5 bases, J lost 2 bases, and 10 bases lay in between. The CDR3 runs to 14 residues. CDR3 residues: CASSTRGAGNTIYF. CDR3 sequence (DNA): TGTGCCAGCAGTACCAGGGGAGCTGGAAACACCATATATTTT.

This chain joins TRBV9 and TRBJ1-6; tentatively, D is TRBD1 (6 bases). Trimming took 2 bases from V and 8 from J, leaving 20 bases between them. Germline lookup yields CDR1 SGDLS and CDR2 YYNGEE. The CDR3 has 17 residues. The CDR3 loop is CASSVGLGAFGDSPLHF. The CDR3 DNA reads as TGTGCCAGCAGCGTTGGTTTGGGGGCCTTTGGGGATTCACCCCTCCACTTT.

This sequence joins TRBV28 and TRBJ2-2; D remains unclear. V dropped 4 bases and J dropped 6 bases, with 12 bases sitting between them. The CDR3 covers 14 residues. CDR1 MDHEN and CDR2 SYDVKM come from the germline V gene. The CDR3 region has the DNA TGTGCCAGCAGTTCCCCGGGTATCCCCGGGGAGCTGTTTTTT. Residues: CASSSPGIPGELFF. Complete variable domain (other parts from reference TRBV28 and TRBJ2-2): DVKVTQSSRYLVKRTGEKVFLECVQDMDHENMFWYRQDPGLGLRLIYFSYDVKMKEKGDIPEGYSVSREKKERFSLILESASTNQTSMYLCASSSPGIPGELFFGEGSRLTVL.

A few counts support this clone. Written as DNA, the CDR3 is TGTGCCAGCAGTTCGCGGACTCCCTCGGGAACCGGGGAGCTGTTTTTT. It codes for CASSSRTPSGTGELFF. The rearrangement joins TRBV27 to TRBJ2-2, with D possibly being TRBD2 (5 bases). The CDR3 totals 16 residues. Germline V lookup: CDR1 MNHEY, CDR2 SMNVEV (reference sequence). Trimming shortened V by 4 bases and J by 5 bases, and 17 bases separated the two germline ends.

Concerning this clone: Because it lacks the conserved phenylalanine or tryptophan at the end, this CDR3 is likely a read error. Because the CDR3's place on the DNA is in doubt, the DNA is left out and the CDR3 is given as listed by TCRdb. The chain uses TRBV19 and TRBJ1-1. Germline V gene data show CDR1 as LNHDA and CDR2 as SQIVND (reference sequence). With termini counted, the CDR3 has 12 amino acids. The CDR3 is CASSIAFQGREV.

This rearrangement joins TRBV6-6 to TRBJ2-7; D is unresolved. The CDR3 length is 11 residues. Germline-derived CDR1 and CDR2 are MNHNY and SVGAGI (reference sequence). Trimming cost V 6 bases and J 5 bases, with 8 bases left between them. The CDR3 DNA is TGTGCCAGCAGCTCCTTAAACGAGCAGTACTTC. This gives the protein CASSSLNEQYF.

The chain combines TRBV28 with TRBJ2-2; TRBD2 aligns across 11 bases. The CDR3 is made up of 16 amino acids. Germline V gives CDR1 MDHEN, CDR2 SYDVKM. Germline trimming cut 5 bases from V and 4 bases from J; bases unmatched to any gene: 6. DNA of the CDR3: TGTGCCAGCAGTATCACTAGCGGGGGACTCACCGGGGAGCTGTTTTTT. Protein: CASSITSGGLTGELFF.

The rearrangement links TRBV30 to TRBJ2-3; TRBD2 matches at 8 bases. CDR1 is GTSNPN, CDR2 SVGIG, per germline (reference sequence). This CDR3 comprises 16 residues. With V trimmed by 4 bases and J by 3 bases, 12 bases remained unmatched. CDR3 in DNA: TGTGCCTGGAAAAGAACGGGAGGGCTGGGTACAGATACGCAGTATTTT. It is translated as CAWKRTGGLGTDTQYF.

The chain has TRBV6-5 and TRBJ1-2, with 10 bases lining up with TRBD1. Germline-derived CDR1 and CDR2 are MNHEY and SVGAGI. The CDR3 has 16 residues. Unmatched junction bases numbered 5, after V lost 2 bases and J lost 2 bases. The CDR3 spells CASSYVPGQGNYGYTF. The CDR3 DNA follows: TGTGCCAGCAGTTACGTTCCGGGACAGGGGAACTATGGCTACACCTTC.

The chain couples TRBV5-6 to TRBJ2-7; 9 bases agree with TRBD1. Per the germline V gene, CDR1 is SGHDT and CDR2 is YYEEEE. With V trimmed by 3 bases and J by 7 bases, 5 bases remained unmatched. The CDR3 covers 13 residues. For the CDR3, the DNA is TGTGCCAGCAGCTGGACAGGGGAAGGAGAGCAGTACTTC. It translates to CASSWTGEGEQYF.

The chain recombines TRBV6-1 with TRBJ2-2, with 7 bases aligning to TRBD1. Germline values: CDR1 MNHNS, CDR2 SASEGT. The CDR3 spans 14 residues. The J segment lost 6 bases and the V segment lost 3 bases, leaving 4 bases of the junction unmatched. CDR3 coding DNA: TGTGCCAGCAGTGAGAGACAGGGCTCCGGGGAGCTGTTTTTT. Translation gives CASSERQGSGELFF.

As DNA, the CDR3 is TGTGCCAGCAGCTTGCGACAAAACACTGAAGCTTTCTTT. Its protein product is CASSLRQNTEAFF. V usage is TRBV5-6 and J usage is TRBJ1-1; D is ambiguous. Per the germline V gene, CDR1 is SGHDT and CDR2 is YYEEEE. V gave up 1 base and J gave up 2 bases, with 6 bases separating them. There are 13 residues in the CDR3.

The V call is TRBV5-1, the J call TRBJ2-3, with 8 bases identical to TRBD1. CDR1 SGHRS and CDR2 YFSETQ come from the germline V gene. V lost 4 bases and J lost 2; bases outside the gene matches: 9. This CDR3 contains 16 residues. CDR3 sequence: CASSTGQGGFTDTQYF. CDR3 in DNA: TGCGCCAGCAGCACCGGACAGGGCGGGTTCACAGATACGCAGTATTTT. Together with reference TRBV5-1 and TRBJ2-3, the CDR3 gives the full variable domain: KAGVTQTPRYLIKTRGQQVTLSCSPISGHRSVSWYQQTPGQGLQFLFEYFSETQRNKGNFPGRFSGRQFSNSRSEMNVSTLELGDSALYLCASSTGQGGFTDTQYFGPGTRLTVL.

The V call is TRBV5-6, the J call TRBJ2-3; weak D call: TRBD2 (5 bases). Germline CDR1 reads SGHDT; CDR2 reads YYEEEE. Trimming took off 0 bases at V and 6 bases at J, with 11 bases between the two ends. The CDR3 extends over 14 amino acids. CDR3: CASSLVSAADTQYF. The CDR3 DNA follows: TGTGCCAGCAGCTTGGTTAGCGCCGCGGATACGCAGTATTTT.

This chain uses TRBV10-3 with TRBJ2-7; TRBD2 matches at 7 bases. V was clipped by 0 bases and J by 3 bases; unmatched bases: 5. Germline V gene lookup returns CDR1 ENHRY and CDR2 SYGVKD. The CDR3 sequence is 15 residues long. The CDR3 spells CAISESSSGHYEQYF. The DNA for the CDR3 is TGTGCCATCAGTGAGTCTTCTAGCGGACACTACGAGCAGTACTTC.

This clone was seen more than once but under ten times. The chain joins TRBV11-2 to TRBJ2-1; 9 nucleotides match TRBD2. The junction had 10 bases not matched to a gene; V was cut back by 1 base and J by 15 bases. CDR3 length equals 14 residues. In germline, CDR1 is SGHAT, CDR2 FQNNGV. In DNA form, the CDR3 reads TGTGCCAGCAGCTTAGGGGCCTCTAGCGGGGAACGGTTCTTC. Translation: CASSLGASSGERFF.

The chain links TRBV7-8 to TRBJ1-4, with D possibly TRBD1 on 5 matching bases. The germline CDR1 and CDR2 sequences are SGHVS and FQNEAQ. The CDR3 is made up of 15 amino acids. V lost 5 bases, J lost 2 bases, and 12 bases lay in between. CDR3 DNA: TGTGCCAGCAGCCCCAGCAGGGCGACTAATGAAAAACTGTTTTTT. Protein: CASSPSRATNEKLFF.

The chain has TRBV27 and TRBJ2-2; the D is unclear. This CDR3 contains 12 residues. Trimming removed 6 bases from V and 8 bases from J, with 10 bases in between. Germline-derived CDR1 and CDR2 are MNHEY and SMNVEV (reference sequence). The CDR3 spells CASRRLSGELFF. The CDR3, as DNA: TGTGCCAGCAGGCGCCTAAGTGGGGAGCTGTTTTTT.

The CDR3 loop reads CAWQGINTEAFF. The DNA of the CDR3 is TGTGCCTGGCAGGGTATAAACACTGAAGCTTTCTTT. The V and J genes are TRBV30 and TRBJ1-1, with D possibly matching TRBD1 (5 bases). CDR3 length: 12 residues. Germline CDR1 is GTSNPN and CDR2 is SVGIG (reference sequence). The V and J ends lost 5 bases and 2 bases respectively, with 9 bases between them.

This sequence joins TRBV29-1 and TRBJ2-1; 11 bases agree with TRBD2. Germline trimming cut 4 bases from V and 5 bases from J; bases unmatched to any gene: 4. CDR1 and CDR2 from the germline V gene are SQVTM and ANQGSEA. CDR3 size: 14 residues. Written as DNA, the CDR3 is TGCAGCGTTGCTAGCGGGAGGTTTAACAATGAGCAGTTCTTC. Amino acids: CSVASGRFNNEQFF.

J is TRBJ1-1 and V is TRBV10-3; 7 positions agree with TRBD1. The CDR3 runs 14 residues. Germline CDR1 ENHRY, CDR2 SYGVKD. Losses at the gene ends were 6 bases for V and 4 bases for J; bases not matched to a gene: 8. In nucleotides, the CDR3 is TGTGCCATCAGCTGGGACAGAATGGGCACTGAAGCTTTCTTT. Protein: CAISWDRMGTEAFF.

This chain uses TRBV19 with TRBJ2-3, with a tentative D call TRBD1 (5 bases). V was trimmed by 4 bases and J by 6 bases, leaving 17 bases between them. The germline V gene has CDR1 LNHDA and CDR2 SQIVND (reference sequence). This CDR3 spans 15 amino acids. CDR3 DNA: TGTGCCAGTAGTACCTCCCCCGACAGTACCGATACGCAGTATTTT. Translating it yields CASSTSPDSTDTQYF.